This entry lists 20 T cell receptor beta chains sequenced from one sample in a study of blood T cell repertoires in COVID-19 (dated by TCRdb to the early 2020s). The library was prepared using the immunoSEQ multiplex PCR assay. In its TCRdb copy, this immuneACCESS table keeps in-frame sequences only and misses some clones. Where compared with another copy, unresolved V genes explain less than half of these, and the others have no known cause. This sample gives 150,000 to 200,000 clones in total; roughly 85% of them show up just once. Roughly 21% of the sample goes to the ten largest clones. Sample: peripheral blood. Receptors originate from a man in his sixties with active or convalescent COVID-19.

J is TRBJ1-1 and V is TRBV5-1, with D perhaps matching TRBD1 (5 bases). This CDR3 region has 15 residues. Trimming left V 0 bases short and J 5 bases short, with 14 bases between. The germline gives CDR1 SGHRS, CDR2 YFSETQ. The chain's CDR3 is CASSLAGRGQTEAFF. CDR3 nucleotide sequence: TGCGCCAGCAGCTTGGCTGGGAGGGGCCAAACTGAAGCTTTCTTT. Full variable domain (remainder filled in from reference TRBV5-1 and TRBJ1-1): KAGVTQTPRYLIKTRGQQVTLSCSPISGHRSVSWYQQTPGQGLQFLFEYFSETQRNKGNFPGRFSGRQFSNSRSEMNVSTLELGDSALYLCASSLAGRGQTEAFFGQGTRLTVV.

V is TRBV20-1 and J is TRBJ2-7; perhaps TRBD1 as D (5 bases). The length of the CDR3 is 11 residues. Trimming took off 5 bases at V and 9 bases at J, with 14 bases between the two ends. Germline V gene lookup returns CDR1 DFQATT and CDR2 SNEGSKA (reference sequence). CDR3 residues: CSASTVSGQYF. The CDR3 bases are TGCAGTGCTTCGACAGTCTCAGGGCAGTACTTC.

The J gene is TRBJ2-7, the V gene TRBV5-1; 8 bases fit TRBD1. This CDR3 comprises 14 residues. CDR1 is SGHRS and CDR2 is YFSETQ in the germline V gene. Trimming removed 1 base from V and 6 bases from J; junction bases left unmatched: 6. The CDR3 protein is CASSLQAGGFEQYF. CDR3 coding DNA: TGCGCCAGCAGCTTGCAGGCAGGGGGCTTCGAGCAGTACTTC. The variable domain in full, completed from reference TRBV5-1 and TRBJ2-7, reads KAGVTQTPRYLIKTRGQQVTLSCSPISGHRSVSWYQQTPGQGLQFLFEYFSETQRNKGNFPGRFSGRQFSNSRSEMNVSTLELGDSALYLCASSLQAGGFEQYFGPGTRLTVT.

The chain combines TRBV6-5 with TRBJ1-6, with 8 bases lining up with TRBD1. V trimming: 4 bases; J trimming: 7 bases; junction bases outside the gene matches: 3. Germline V lookup: CDR1 MNHEY, CDR2 SVGAGI. This CDR3 is built from 14 residues. CDR3 loop: CASSLDRANSPLHF. CDR3 in DNA: TGTGCCAGCAGTTTGGACAGGGCAAATTCACCCCTCCACTTT.

This clone has only one observation. This rearrangement joins TRBV30 to TRBJ2-7; 7 positions agree with TRBD1. Per the germline V gene, CDR1 is GTSNPN and CDR2 is SVGIG (reference sequence). V lost 0 bases and J lost 5; bases outside the gene matches: 10. The CDR3 is 15 residues long. DNA of the CDR3: TGTGCCTGGAGTGTCTACTCAGGGGGTAACGACGAGCAGTACTTC. Translation: CAWSVYSGGNDEQYF.

The chain employs TRBV10-3 and TRBJ2-7; 8 bases fit TRBD2. V shed 4 bases, J shed 4 bases, and the junction held 0 bases outside the gene matches. The germline gives CDR1 ENHRY, CDR2 SYGVKD. CDR3 size: 12 residues. For the CDR3, the DNA is TGTGCCATCAGTGGCGGGGGGTACGAGCAGTACTTC. Translated: CAISGGGYEQYF.

This clone has a single count. The rearrangement joins TRBV5-1 to TRBJ2-7, with D perhaps matching TRBD1 (6 bases). Looked up from germline, CDR1 is SGHRS and CDR2 is YFSETQ. V lost 4 bases, J lost 3 bases, and 14 bases lay in between. The CDR3 consists of 14 residues. The CDR3 region has the DNA TGCGCCAGCAGCCAAGGACAGACCTTCTACGAGCAGTACTTC. Protein sequence: CASSQGQTFYEQYF.

This chain links TRBV7-3 with TRBJ2-2; TRBD2 agrees at 10 bases. The V and J ends lost 5 bases and 1 base, in that order; junction bases with no gene match: 4. Germline loops: CDR1 SGHTA, CDR2 FQGTGA. The CDR3 has 16 residues. CDR3 sequence reads: CASSLAGAQNTGELFF. DNA for the CDR3: TGTGCCAGCAGCCTAGCGGGGGCGCAGAACACCGGGGAGCTGTTTTTT.

In its sample, this clone was seen once. The chain links TRBV19 to TRBJ1-5; D is possibly TRBD1 (6 bases). The ends were cut back, 5 bases at V and 7 bases at J, with 15 bases in the middle. CDR1 and CDR2 from the germline V gene are LNHDA and SQIVND (reference sequence). This CDR3 contains 14 residues. The CDR3 DNA is TGTGCCAGTAGTGTCGACAGGTTAGGCCAGCCCCAGCATTTT. Encoded protein: CASSVDRLGQPQHF.

The chain joins TRBV6-6 to TRBJ1-5; weak D call: TRBD1 (5 bases). The CDR3 sequence is 14 residues long. Germline CDR1 MNHNY, CDR2 SVGAGI (reference sequence). V was pared by 11 bases and J by 4 bases, with 18 bases between. In DNA, the CDR3 is TGTGCCTGCGGACCAGCGGGGGAGAATCAGCCCCAGCATTTT. Its protein product is CACGPAGENQPQHF.

The V gene is TRBV3-1 (or the pseudogene TRBV3-2), the J gene TRBJ1-4, with 12 bases fitting TRBD1. The CDR3 has 17 residues. Trimming at V came to 4 bases and at J to 8 bases, leaving 11 bases not matched to a gene. The germline V gene encodes CDR1 LGHDT and CDR2 YNNKEL (reference sequence). CDR3 residues: CASSPRDRGRVGEKLFF. The CDR3 bases are TGTGCCAGCAGCCCCCGGGACAGGGGGCGCGTTGGCGAAAAACTGTTTTTT.

The genes are TRBV5-4 and TRBJ1-1; no clear D gene. V lost 7 bases and J lost 2, with 12 bases in between. CDR1 is SGHNT and CDR2 is YYREEE in the germline V gene (reference sequence). The CDR3 has 13 amino acids. The CDR3 region is CASGLTLNTEAFF. The CDR3 DNA sequence: TGTGCCAGCGGATTGACTCTCAACACTGAAGCTTTCTTT.

The chain employs TRBV19 and TRBJ1-2, with D tentatively TRBD1 (6 bases). Looked up from germline, CDR1 is LNHDA and CDR2 is SQIVND (reference sequence). Between the trimmed V and J ends, which lost 5 bases and 2 bases, there was a span of 15 bases. The CDR3 consists of 15 residues. For the CDR3, the DNA is TGTGCCAGTAGTCCCGGACAGCCAGTGAACTATGGCTACACCTTC. It yields the protein CASSPGQPVNYGYTF.

The chain recombines TRBV5-4 with TRBJ2-1, with D possibly being TRBD2 (6 bases). V dropped 0 bases and J dropped 7 bases, with 14 bases sitting between them. The CDR3 covers 15 residues. Germline loops: CDR1 SGHNT, CDR2 YYREEE (reference sequence). CDR3 nucleotide sequence: TGTGCCAGCAGCTTGGTCGGGAGTCGTGGGAATGAGCAGTTCTTC. Its protein is CASSLVGSRGNEQFF.

The V call is TRBV6-5, the J call TRBJ2-2, with 12 bases that match TRBD1. V was pared by 6 bases and J by 7 bases, with 3 bases of the junction left unmatched. CDR3 length: 14 residues. Germline-derived CDR1 and CDR2 are MNHEY and SVGAGI. CDR3 region: CASRGQGAIGELFF. Here the CDR3 DNA reads TGTGCCAGCAGGGGACAGGGGGCTATCGGGGAGCTGTTTTTT.

A few counts support this clone. CDR3 amino acids: CASSSGQAGGNIQYF. CDR3 bases: TGTGCCAGCAGCTCCGGTCAAGCGGGGGGAAACATTCAGTACTTC. The J gene is TRBJ2-4, the V gene TRBV7-2; 9 nucleotides match TRBD2. CDR3 size: 15 residues. V shed 4 bases and J 6 bases; nucleotides not matched to a gene: 7. CDR1 and CDR2 from the germline V gene are SGHTA and FQGNSA.

V usage is TRBV27 and J usage is TRBJ1-1, with D uncertain. From germline, CDR1 is MNHEY and CDR2 SMNVEV (reference sequence). This CDR3 has 13 residues. Trimming stripped 5 bases from V and 0 bases from J, with 7 bases between. As DNA, the CDR3 is TGTGCCAGCAGTCCTCTCCTGAACACTGAAGCTTTCTTT. The encoded protein is CASSPLLNTEAFF.

The chain couples TRBV28 to TRBJ2-2, with 9 bases fitting TRBD2. The CDR3 runs 13 residues. Germline loops: CDR1 MDHEN, CDR2 SYDVKM. J was trimmed by 5 bases and V by 5 bases; bases with no gene match: 0. CDR3 loop: CASSAGGTGELFF. In nucleotides, the CDR3 is TGTGCCAGCAGTGCGGGGGGGACCGGGGAGCTGTTTTTT.

The CDR3 spells CASTGQLQETQYF. CDR3 bases: TGTGCCAGCACAGGACAGCTCCAAGAGACCCAGTACTTC. The rearrangement joins TRBV11-2 to TRBJ2-5, with D possibly TRBD1 on 6 matching bases. CDR1 SGHAT and CDR2 FQNNGV come from the germline V gene. The V gene lost 7 bases and the J gene lost 1 base, with 10 bases spanning the gap. The CDR3 is 13 residues long.

V and J are TRBV5-1 and TRBJ2-7; 8 nucleotides match TRBD1. V trimming: 4 bases; J trimming: 6 bases; junction bases outside the gene matches: 9. Germline CDR1 is SGHRS and CDR2 is YFSETQ. This CDR3 region has 14 residues. The CDR3 is CASSPGTGWPEQYF. The CDR3 nucleotides read TGCGCCAGCAGCCCGGGGACAGGATGGCCCGAGCAGTACTTC.